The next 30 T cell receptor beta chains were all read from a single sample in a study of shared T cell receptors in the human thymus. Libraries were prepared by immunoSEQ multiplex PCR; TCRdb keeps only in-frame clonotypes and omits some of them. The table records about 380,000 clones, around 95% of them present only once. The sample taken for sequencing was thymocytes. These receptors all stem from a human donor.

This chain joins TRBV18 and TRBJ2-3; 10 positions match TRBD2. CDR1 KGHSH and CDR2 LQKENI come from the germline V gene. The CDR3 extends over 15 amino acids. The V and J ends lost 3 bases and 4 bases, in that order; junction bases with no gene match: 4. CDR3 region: CASSPLAGDADTQYF. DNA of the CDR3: TGTGCCAGCTCACCTCTAGCGGGAGATGCAGATACGCAGTATTTT.

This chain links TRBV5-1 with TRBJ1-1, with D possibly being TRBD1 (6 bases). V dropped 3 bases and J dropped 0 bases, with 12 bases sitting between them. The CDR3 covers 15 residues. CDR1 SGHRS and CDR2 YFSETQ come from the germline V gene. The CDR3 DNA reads TGCGCCAGCAGCTCCCAAAACAGGGTGAACACTGAAGCTTTCTTT. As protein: CASSSQNRVNTEAFF.

The CDR3 coding sequence is TGTGCCAGTTTTACGTGGGGGAACACTGAAGCTTTCTTT. Its translation: CASFTWGNTEAFF. The rearrangement joins TRBV27 to TRBJ1-1, with no clear D. V was cut by 9 bases and J by 1 base, with 12 bases left in between. Per the germline V gene, CDR1 is MNHEY and CDR2 is SMNVEV (reference sequence). The CDR3 runs to 13 residues.

DNA of the CDR3: TGTGCCAGCAGCGGCCGACAGGGATTCAACGAGCAGTACTTC. Encoded protein: CASSGRQGFNEQYF. The V and J genes are TRBV9 and TRBJ2-7; TRBD1 matches 7 bases. The J segment lost 5 bases and the V segment lost 3 bases, leaving 8 bases of the junction unmatched. The CDR3 totals 14 residues. CDR1 and CDR2 from the germline V gene are SGDLS and YYNGEE.

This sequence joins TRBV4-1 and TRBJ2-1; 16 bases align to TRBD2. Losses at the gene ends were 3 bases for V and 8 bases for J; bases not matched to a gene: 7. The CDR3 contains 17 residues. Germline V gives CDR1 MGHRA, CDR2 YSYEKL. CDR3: CASSQTGLAGGPDEQFF. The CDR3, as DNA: TGCGCCAGCAGCCAGACGGGACTAGCGGGAGGGCCCGATGAGCAGTTCTTC.

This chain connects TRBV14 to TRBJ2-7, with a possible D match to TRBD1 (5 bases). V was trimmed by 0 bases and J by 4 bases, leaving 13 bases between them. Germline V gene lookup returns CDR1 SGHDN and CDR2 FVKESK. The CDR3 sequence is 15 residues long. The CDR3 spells CASSQEEVTAYEQYF. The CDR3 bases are TGTGCCAGCAGCCAAGAAGAAGTGACAGCATACGAGCAGTACTTC.

CDR3 DNA: TGTGCCATCAGTGAGTCGAAGGGGGTCCCTGAAGCTTTCTTT. Translated: CAISESKGVPEAFF. The chain joins TRBV10-3 to TRBJ1-1; D perhaps matches TRBD1 (6 bases). Trimming removed 0 bases from V and 6 bases from J, with 11 bases in between. CDR3 size: 14 residues. Germline lookup yields CDR1 ENHRY and CDR2 SYGVKD.

The CDR3 loop is CATRGSYNEQFF. The CDR3 nucleotides read TGTGCCACCAGGGGCTCCTACAATGAGCAGTTCTTC. The rearrangement links TRBV15 to TRBJ2-1; D is ambiguous. V lost 6 bases, J lost 0 bases, and 3 bases lay in between. The CDR3 runs 12 residues. The V gene's germline CDR1 is LNHNV and CDR2 YYDKDF (reference sequence).

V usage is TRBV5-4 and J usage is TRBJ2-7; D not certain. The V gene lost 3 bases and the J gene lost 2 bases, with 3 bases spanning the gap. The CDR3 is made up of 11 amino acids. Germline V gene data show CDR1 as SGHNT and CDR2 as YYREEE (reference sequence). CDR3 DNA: TGTGCCAGCAGCTCAACCTACGAGCAGTACTTC. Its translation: CASSSTYEQYF.

CDR3 nucleotides: TGCGCCAGCAGCCGACTACAGGGGGCCGGGGAGTATGGCTACACCTTC. Translated, it gives CASSRLQGAGEYGYTF. The chain joins TRBV4-1 to TRBJ1-2; 9 bases align to TRBD1. The CDR3 is 16 amino acids. V was pared by 4 bases and J by 5 bases, with 11 bases of the junction left unmatched. Germline lookup yields CDR1 MGHRA and CDR2 YSYEKL.

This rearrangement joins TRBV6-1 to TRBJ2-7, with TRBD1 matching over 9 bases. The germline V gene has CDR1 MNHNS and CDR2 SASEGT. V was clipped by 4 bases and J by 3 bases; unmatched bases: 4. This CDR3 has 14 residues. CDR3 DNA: TGTGCCAGCAGTGCCTGGGACAGGGTCTACGAGCAGTACTTC. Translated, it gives CASSAWDRVYEQYF.

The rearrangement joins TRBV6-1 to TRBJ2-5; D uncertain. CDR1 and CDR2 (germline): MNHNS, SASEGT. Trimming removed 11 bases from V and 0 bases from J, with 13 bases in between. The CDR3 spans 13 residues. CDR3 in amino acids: CAGTSVYQETQYF. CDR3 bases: TGTGCCGGCACTTCAGTTTACCAAGAGACCCAGTACTTC.

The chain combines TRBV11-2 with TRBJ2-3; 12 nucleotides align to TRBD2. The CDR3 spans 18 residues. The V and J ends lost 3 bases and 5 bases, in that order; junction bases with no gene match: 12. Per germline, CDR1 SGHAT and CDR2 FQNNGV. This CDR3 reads CASSFTTSGRNRLDTQYF. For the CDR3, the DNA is TGTGCCAGCAGCTTTACTACTAGCGGGAGGAACCGTCTAGATACGCAGTATTTT.

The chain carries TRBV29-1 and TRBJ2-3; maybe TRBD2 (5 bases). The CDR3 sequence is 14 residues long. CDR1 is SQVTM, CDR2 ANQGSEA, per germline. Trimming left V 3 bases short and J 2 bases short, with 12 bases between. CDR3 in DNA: TGCAGCGTTGAGAGCGAACGGGACACAGATACGCAGTATTTT. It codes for CSVESERDTDTQYF.

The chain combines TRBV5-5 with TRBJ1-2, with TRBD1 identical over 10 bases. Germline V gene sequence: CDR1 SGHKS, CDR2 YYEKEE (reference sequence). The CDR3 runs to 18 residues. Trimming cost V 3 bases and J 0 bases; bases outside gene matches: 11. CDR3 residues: CASSYARDRGQANYGYTF. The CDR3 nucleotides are TGTGCCAGCAGCTACGCCCGGGACAGGGGCCAAGCTAACTATGGCTACACCTTC.

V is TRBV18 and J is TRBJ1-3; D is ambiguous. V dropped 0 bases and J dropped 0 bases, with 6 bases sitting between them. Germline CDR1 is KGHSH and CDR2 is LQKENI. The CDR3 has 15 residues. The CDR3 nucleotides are TGTGCCAGCTCACCACCGAGGCGCTCTGGAAACACCATATATTTT. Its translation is CASSPPRRSGNTIYF.

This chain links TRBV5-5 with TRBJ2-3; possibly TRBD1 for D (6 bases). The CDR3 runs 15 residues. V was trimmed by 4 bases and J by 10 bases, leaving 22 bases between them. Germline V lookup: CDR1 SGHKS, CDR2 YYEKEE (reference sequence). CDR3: CASSPPGHISRAQYF. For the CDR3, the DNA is TGTGCCAGCAGCCCCCCGGGACACATTTCTCGGGCGCAGTATTTT.

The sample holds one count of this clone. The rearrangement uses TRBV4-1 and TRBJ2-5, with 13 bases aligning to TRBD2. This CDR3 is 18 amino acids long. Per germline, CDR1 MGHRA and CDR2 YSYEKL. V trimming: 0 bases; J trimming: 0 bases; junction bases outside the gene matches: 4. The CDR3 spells CASSQDGGLAGYQETQYF. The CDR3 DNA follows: TGCGCCAGCAGCCAAGATGGGGGACTAGCGGGGTACCAAGAGACCCAGTACTTC.

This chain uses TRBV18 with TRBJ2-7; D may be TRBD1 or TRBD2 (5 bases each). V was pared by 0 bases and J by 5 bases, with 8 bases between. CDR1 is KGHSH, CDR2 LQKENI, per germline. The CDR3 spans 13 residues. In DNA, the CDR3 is TGTGCCAGCTCACCACCTGGGGGTGACGAGCAGTACTTC. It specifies CASSPPGGDEQYF.

CDR3 sequence reads: CASSIDLELAGALAKNIQYF. CDR3 bases: TGTGCCAGTAGTATAGATCTAGAGCTAGCGGGTGCTCTAGCCAAAAACATTCAGTACTTC. The chain couples TRBV19 to TRBJ2-4; the match to TRBD2 covers 8 bases. Unmatched junction bases numbered 13, after V lost 0 bases and J lost 0 bases. The CDR3 contains 20 residues. CDR1 is LNHDA, CDR2 SQIVND, per germline (reference sequence).

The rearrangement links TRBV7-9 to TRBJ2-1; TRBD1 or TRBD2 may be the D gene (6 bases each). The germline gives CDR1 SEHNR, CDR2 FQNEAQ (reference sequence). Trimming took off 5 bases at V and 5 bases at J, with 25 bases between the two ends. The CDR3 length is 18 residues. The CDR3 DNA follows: TGTGCCAGCAGCCTACGGCAGATCGAAGGGGGGCTGAACAATGAGCAGTTCTTC. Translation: CASSLRQIEGGLNNEQFF. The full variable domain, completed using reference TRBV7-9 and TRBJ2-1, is DTGVSQNPRHKITKRGQNVTFRCDPISEHNRLYWYRQTLGQGPEFLTYFQNEAQLEKSRLLSDRFSAERPKGSFSTLEIQRTEQGDSAMYLCASSLRQIEGGLNNEQFFGPGTRLTVL.

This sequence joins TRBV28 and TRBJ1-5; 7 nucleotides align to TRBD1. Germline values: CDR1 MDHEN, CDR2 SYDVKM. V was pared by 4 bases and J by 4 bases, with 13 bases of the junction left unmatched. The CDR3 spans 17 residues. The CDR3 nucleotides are TGTGCCAGCAGTTCCGGACAAAGGGACAGACAGAATCAGCCCCAGCATTTT. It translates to CASSSGQRDRQNQPQHF.

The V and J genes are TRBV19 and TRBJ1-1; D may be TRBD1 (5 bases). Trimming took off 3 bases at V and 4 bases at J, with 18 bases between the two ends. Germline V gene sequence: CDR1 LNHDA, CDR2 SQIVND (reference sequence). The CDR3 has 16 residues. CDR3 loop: CASSMGLSGRSTEAFF. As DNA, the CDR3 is TGTGCCAGTAGTATGGGGCTATCAGGGAGGAGCACTGAAGCTTTCTTT.

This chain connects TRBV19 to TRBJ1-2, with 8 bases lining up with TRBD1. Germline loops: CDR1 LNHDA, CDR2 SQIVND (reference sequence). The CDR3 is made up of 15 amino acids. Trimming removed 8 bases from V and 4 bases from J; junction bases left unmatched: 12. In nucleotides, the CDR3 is TGTGCCAGTGACCGTCGGGCAGGGGGCGTCTATGGCTACACCTTC. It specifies CASDRRAGGVYGYTF.

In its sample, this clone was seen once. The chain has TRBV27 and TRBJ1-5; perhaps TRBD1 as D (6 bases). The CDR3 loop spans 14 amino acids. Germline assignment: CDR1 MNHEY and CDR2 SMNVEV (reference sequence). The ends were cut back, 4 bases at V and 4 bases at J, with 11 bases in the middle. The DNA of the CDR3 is TGTGCCAGCAGTTCCGGGGGGCTGAATCAGCCCCAGCATTTT. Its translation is CASSSGGLNQPQHF.

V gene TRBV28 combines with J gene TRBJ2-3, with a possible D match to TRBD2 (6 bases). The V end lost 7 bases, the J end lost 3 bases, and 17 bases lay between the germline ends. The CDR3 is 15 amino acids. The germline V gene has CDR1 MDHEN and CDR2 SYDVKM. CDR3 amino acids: CASKTGGRLTDTQYF. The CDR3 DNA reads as TGTGCCAGCAAGACTGGGGGGAGATTGACAGATACGCAGTATTTT.

CDR3 nucleotides: TGTGCCAGCACCCGGACAGGGGAAACAGATACGCAGTATTTT. Its protein product is CASTRTGETDTQYF. V usage is TRBV28 and J usage is TRBJ2-3, with 9 bases matching TRBD1. This CDR3 has 14 residues. The V gene's germline CDR1 is MDHEN and CDR2 SYDVKM. V trimming: 7 bases; J trimming: 3 bases; junction bases outside the gene matches: 5.

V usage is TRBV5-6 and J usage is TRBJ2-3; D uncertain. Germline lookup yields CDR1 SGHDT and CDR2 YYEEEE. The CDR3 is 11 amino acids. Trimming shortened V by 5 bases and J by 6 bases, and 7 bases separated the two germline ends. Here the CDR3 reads CASSLGDTQYF. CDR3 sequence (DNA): TGTGCCAGCAGTTTAGGGGATACGCAGTATTTT.

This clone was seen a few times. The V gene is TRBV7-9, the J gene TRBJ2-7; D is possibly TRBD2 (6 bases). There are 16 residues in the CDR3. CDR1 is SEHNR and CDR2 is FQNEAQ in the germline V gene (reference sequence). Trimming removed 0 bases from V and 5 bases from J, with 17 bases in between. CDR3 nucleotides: TGTGCCAGCAGCTTAGCGCAGGAGGGGAACGACCACGAGCAGTACTTC. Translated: CASSLAQEGNDHEQYF.

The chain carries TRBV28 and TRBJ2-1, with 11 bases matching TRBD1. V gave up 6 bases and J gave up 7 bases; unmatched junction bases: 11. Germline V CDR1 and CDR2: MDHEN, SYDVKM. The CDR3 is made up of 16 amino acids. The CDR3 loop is CASSTSWDRGVNEQFF. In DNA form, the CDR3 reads TGTGCCAGCAGCACCTCGTGGGACAGGGGGGTTAATGAGCAGTTCTTC.